Listed below are T cell receptor beta chains from one sample, sequenced in a study of shared clonotypes between healthy human individuals. Profiled with immunoSEQ multiplex PCR; TCRdb holds only in-frame clones, not every one. There are roughly 2,000,000 clones in the sample; just over 90% occur only once, and over 1.5% lies in the top ten. The sample consisted of naive CD8+ T cells from PBMCs. Receptors were obtained from a man younger than 35 in good health. Some clones in this sample may be carry-over from other donors' samples. Both conserved end residues are part of each CDR3. The D gene is left open where the match is weak. Expanded clones are given a class, and other clones once, few, many or no size at all.

D,V,J,size,CDR3,DNA
.,TRBV27,TRBJ2-3,.,CASSHREVRGGPRDTQYF,TGTGCCAGCAGTCACAGGGAGGTTAGGGGAGGGCCCAGAGATACGCAGTATTTT
.,TRBV7-6,TRBJ2-1,.,CASSSILGGLSSYNEQFF,TGTGCCAGCAGCTCGATCTTGGGCGGGTTAAGCTCCTACAATGAGCAGTTCTTC
.,TRBV27,TRBJ2-5,.,CASSSRRPGVGETQYF,TGTGCCAGCAGTTCCCGCAGGCCGGGGGTTGGGGAGACCCAGTACTTC
.,TRBV28,TRBJ2-7,.,CASRSTVSYEQYF,TGTGCCAGCAGATCAACCGTCTCCTACGAGCAGTACTTC
.,TRBV4-1,TRBJ1-2,.,CASSQFYGGDNYGYTF,TGCGCCAGTAGCCAATTCTATGGAGGGGACAACTATGGCTACACCTTC
.,TRBV27,TRBJ2-3,.,CASSLEGALTDTQYF,TGTGCCAGCAGTTTGGAGGGGGCACTTACAGATACGCAGTATTTT
.,TRBV6-5,TRBJ1-1,.,CASSLGRMNTEAFF,TGTGCCAGCAGTTTAGGACGGATGAACACTGAAGCTTTCTTT
TRBD1,TRBV4-2,TRBJ2-5,.,CASSPRTGEETQYF,TGTGCCAGCAGCCCCCGGACAGGGGAAGAGACCCAGTACTTC
TRBD2,TRBV4-1,TRBJ2-3,.,CASSQPPGLAGDTDTQYF,TGCGCCAGCAGCCAACCCCCAGGACTAGCGGGGGACACAGATACGCAGTATTTT
.,TRBV5-5,TRBJ2-7,.,CASSLAYIGGYEQYF,TGTGCCAGCAGCTTGGCCTATATAGGGGGCTACGAGCAGTACTTC
TRBD1,TRBV27,TRBJ1-1,.,CASSPRDRGQSEAFF,TGTGCCAGCAGTCCCCGGGACAGGGGGCAGTCTGAAGCTTTCTTT
TRBD2,TRBV27,TRBJ2-5,.,CASSLSRPPEREGRGQETQYF,TGTGCCAGCAGTTTATCGAGGCCCCCGGAGCGGGAGGGCCGGGGACAAGAGACCCAGTACTTC
.,TRBV9,TRBJ2-3,.,CASSAPYFTGTRLHTDTQYF,TGTGCCAGCAGCGCCCCGTACTTCACCGGGACCCGACTCCACACAGATACGCAGTATTTT
.,TRBV14,TRBJ1-3,once,CASSQAVSLGDTIYF,TGTGCCAGCAGCCAAGCCGTCTCTCTAGGGGACACCATATATTTT
.,TRBV18,TRBJ2-7,.,CASSPPSGVGYEQYF,TGTGCCAGCTCACCACCGTCTGGTGTCGGCTACGAGCAGTACTTC
.,TRBV10-3,TRBJ2-2,.,CAIPLVGHTPPANTGELFF,TGTGCCATCCCTCTGGTGGGTCACACCCCCCCCGCGAACACCGGGGAGCTGTTTTTT
.,TRBV7-8,TRBJ2-1,.,CASSLNGGPYNEQFF,TGTGCCAGCAGCTTAAACGGGGGCCCCTACAATGAGCAGTTCTTC
.,TRBV6-5,TRBJ1-2,.,CASSYSRGAASYGYTF,TGTGCCAGCAGTTACTCGCGAGGGGCCGCTAGCTATGGCTACACCTTC
.,TRBV5-6,TRBJ2-7,.,CASSSTGSYEQYF,TGTGCCAGCAGCTCAACAGGTTCCTACGAGCAGTACTTC
TRBD2,TRBV9,TRBJ2-7,.,CASSPSGKSYEQYF,TGTGCCAGCAGCCCTAGCGGGAAATCCTACGAGCAGTACTTC
.,TRBV9,TRBJ2-4,.,CASSPPMRDIQYF,TGTGCCAGCAGCCCACCCATGAGGGACATTCAGTACTTC
.,TRBV25-1,TRBJ2-6,.,CASSETPSRGFGANVLTF,TGTGCCAGCAGTGAGACACCAAGTAGGGGGTTTGGGGCCAACGTCCTGACTTTC
TRBD1,TRBV11-2,TRBJ2-1,once,CASNLGQGQSYNEQFF,TGTGCCAGCAACCTCGGACAGGGACAATCCTACAATGAGCAGTTCTTC
.,TRBV7-9,TRBJ1-3,.,CASSLGGIGNTIYF,TGTGCCAGCAGCTTAGGGGGTATCGGTAACACCATATATTTT
.,TRBV20-1,TRBJ2-1,once,CSPLNEQFF,TGCAGTCCTCTTAATGAGCAGTTCTTC
.,TRBV6-6,TRBJ1-2,.,CASSTPGGAYGYTF,TGTGCCAGCAGTACCCCCGGGGGGGCATATGGCTACACCTTC
TRBD1,TRBV13,TRBJ1-2,once,CASSFHPRDSRNYGYTF,TGTGCCAGCAGCTTTCATCCCCGGGACAGCCGTAACTATGGCTACACCTTC
.,TRBV28,TRBJ2-4,.,CASSLQGRLAKNIQYF,TGTGCCAGCAGTTTACAGGGGCGACTAGCCAAAAACATTCAGTACTTC
.,TRBV6-1,TRBJ1-4,.,CASRHGVTTNEKLFF,TGTGCCAGCAGACACGGGGTTACAACTAATGAAAAACTGTTTTTT
.,TRBV5-1,TRBJ2-4,.,CASSLGGKNIQYF,TGCGCCAGCAGCTTGGGTGGCAAAAACATTCAGTACTTC
TRBD1,TRBV2,TRBJ2-7,.,CASSPWDRGIPYEQYF,TGTGCCAGCAGTCCTTGGGACAGGGGCATTCCCTACGAGCAGTACTTC
.,TRBV27,TRBJ2-7,.,CASSPRGSGAYEQYF,TGTGCCAGCAGTCCCCGGGGTAGCGGCGCCTACGAGCAGTACTTC
.,TRBV7-9,TRBJ2-7,.,CASSPDSQQQYF,TGTGCCAGCAGCCCCGATTCCCAACAGCAGTACTTC
.,TRBV7-9,TRBJ1-5,.,CASSSGLGSNQPQHF,TGTGCCAGCAGCTCCGGGCTGGGAAGCAATCAGCCCCAGCATTTT
TRBD2,TRBV9,TRBJ2-1,.,CASSVGSSGGSEQFF,TGTGCCAGCAGCGTAGGTTCTAGCGGCGGGTCTGAGCAGTTCTTC
.,TRBV7-9,TRBJ2-1,.,CASSLPSRADEQFF,TGTGCCAGCAGCTTACCCAGCAGGGCCGATGAGCAGTTCTTC
.,TRBV28,TRBJ1-4,once,CASSFYDGAKEKLFF,TGTGCCAGCAGTTTTTACGACGGGGCGAAGGAAAAACTGTTTTTT
TRBD2,TRBV7-9,TRBJ2-1,once,CASRPAGLAALNEQFF,TGTGCCAGCAGGCCCGCGGGACTAGCGGCGCTCAATGAGCAGTTCTTC
.,TRBV27,TRBJ2-5,.,CASSASVSEETQYF,TGTGCCAGCAGCGCTAGCGTATCCGAAGAGACCCAGTACTTC
.,TRBV27,TRBJ2-6,.,CASSLGAPGANVLTF,TGTGCCAGCAGTTTAGGGGCCCCTGGGGCCAACGTCCTGACTTTC
.,TRBV5-8,TRBJ2-7,.,CASRILTGSSYEQYF,TGTGCCAGCAGGATATTAACGGGGAGCTCCTACGAGCAGTACTTC
.,TRBV4-3,TRBJ2-2,.,CASSHGWTGELFF,TGCGCCAGCAGCCACGGGTGGACCGGGGAGCTGTTTTTT
.,TRBV9,TRBJ1-2,.,CASSREGGRGYTF,TGTGCCAGCAGCAGGGAAGGGGGGAGAGGCTACACCTTC
.,TRBV4-2,TRBJ1-1,.,CASSQDSEGIEAFF,TGTGCCAGCAGCCAAGATTCGGAGGGAATTGAAGCTTTCTTT
.,TRBV7-9,TRBJ2-1,.,CASSHSRWESETYQFF,TGTGCCAGCAGTCATAGTAGGTGGGAATCCGAGACTTATCAGTTCTTC
TRBD1,TRBV9,TRBJ2-7,.,CASSVAGTGAPLREQYF,TGTGCCAGCAGCGTAGCCGGGACAGGGGCCCCTCTACGCGAGCAGTACTTC